This TCR beta chain was recorded in a study of cytomegalovirus exposure and HLA in healthy donors. Trimming cost V 3 bases and J 6 bases; bases outside gene matches: 7. The CDR3 runs 15 residues. Germline V gene lookup returns CDR1 SGDLS and CDR2 YYNGEE. Researchers ran the PCR with 60 Vbeta and 13 Jbeta primers. Measured with immunoSEQ multiplex PCR; TCRdb has only the in-frame clones, and not every one. Among around 150,000 clones listed, around 80% were seen once. This chain connects TRBV9 to TRBJ2-1, with TRBD1 matching over 9 bases. The sample consisted of PBMCs. This clonotype originated in a girl aged 10-17 years in good health and CMV-seropositive. The CDR3 sequence is CASSGPGQGANEQFF. The CDR3 DNA is TGTGCCAGCAGCGGACCGGGACAGGGAGCCAATGAGCAGTTCTTC.